This T cell receptor (beta chain) derives from a study of a mutant IDH1 vaccine in newly diagnosed glioma. The overall study: Receipt of radiotherapy, temozolomide, or both preceded the study, and most received both.

Time point in this sample: week 11, during vaccination. Doses comprised 300 ug of mutant IDH1 20-mer peptide each, plus topical imiquimod. In every donor, the tumor was a new WHO grade 3 or 4 IDH1-mutant, ATRX-lost astrocytoma. Remarks on this clone: As yet, its antigen is unknown.

Per the germline V gene, CDR1 is SNHLY and CDR2 is FYNNEI. The CDR3 contains 12 residues. Losses at the gene ends were 6 bases for V and 6 bases for J; bases not matched to a gene: 4. The assay was immunoSEQ multiplex PCR, and TCRdb's table has in-frame clones only and misses some. The profile shows 20,000 to 25,000 clones, roughly 86% of them singletons. This chain connects TRBV2 to TRBJ2-7, with 8 bases fitting TRBD1. The receptor comes from a woman aged 40 to 50 with glioma. Sequencing was performed on PBMCs, taken from a glioma patient whose treatment included an IDH1 peptide vaccine. Written as DNA, the CDR3 is TGTGCCAGCAGATACACAGGGGGCGAGCAGTACTTC. Protein sequence: CASRYTGGEQYF.